This TCR beta chain emerged from a study of CD8+CD57+ T cells in acquired aplastic anemia. The germline V and J ends were trimmed by 5 bases and 0 bases, with 14 bases remaining between them. The germline V gene has CDR1 ENHRY and CDR2 SYGVKD. The CDR3 runs 16 residues. CDR3 and TCR beta VDJ profiling relied on genomic DNA as the template. From the reads, TCRdb called clonotypes with MiXCR, one entry per CDR3 protein. This sample has under 200,000 distinct CDR3 sequences, with about 64% found just once. This TCR was sampled from a human donor with severe aplastic anemia or a healthy control (not recorded which). The chain employs TRBV10-3 and TRBJ2-4; D uncertain. Sequenced: sorted CD4+, CD8+, or CD8+CD57+ T cells (not recorded which) from PBMCs. CDR3 residues: CAISPSAGLAKNIQYF. The CDR3 bases are TGTGCCATCAGTCCCTCCGCTGGGTTAGCCAAAAACATTCAGTACTTC.